The clone carrying this T cell receptor (beta chain) was counted between two and nine times. Its antigen is unidentified. These data are taken from a study of T cells in Graves' hyperthyroidism and ophthalmopathy. General observations from the study: Blood also held most thyroid clonotypes expanded beyond 0.001.

The CDR3 sequence is 16 residues long. Germline V gene sequence: CDR1 MNHEY, CDR2 SVGEGT. The V end lost 0 bases, the J end lost 7 bases, and 16 bases lay between the germline ends. What was amplified from RNA transcripts were TCR beta CDR3 regions. The HTBI primer set served for first-round RT-PCR of the TCR CDR3. TCRdb called the multiplex PCR reads again in MiXCR, with one record for every CDR3 protein. The table has around 690,000 distinct CDR3 sequences, roughly 17% seen once. Diagnoses were established using clinical symptoms, serum thyroxine and TRAb, thyroid ultrasound and orbital computed tomography.

This sequence was found in a man aged 45 to 65 with Graves' hyperthyroidism. Sequenced input: blood. The chain links TRBV6-2 or TRBV6-3 to TRBJ2-1; D unclear. Here the CDR3 DNA reads TGTGCCAGCAGTTACTCGCCAGATTGGGCCGGGAATGAGCAGTTCTTC. This encodes CASSYSPDWAGNEQFF.